This TCR beta chain is drawn from a study of CD8+ T cells in alopecia areata. Study overall: For 6 to 18 months, tofacitinib was taken, and 6 months off drug followed. Study-wide findings and caveats: Scalp samples also yield sequences of resident alphabeta T cells from normal skin.

The V gene lost 6 bases and the J gene lost 2 bases, with 7 bases spanning the gap. The CDR3 consists of 12 residues. From germline, CDR1 is MGHDK and CDR2 SYGVNS. Comments on this clone: The antigen is undetermined.

The authors extracted RNA and reverse transcribed it into cDNA as the sequencing template. The table came from immunoSEQ multiplex PCR; TCRdb's copy has only in-frame clones and leaves some out. The data hold around 200,000 clones, with approximately 60% observed a single time. Treatment described: oral pan-JAK inhibitor, 5-10 mg twice daily. As part of sample collection, lesional scalp punch biopsies and peripheral blood were taken from alopecia areata patients. Sorted populations comprised CD4+ and CD8+ T cells obtained from PBMCs. The sequence was obtained from a human donor with alopecia areata. The gene calls are TRBV25-1 and TRBJ1-2; D uncertain. The sequenced sample was CD4+ T cells sorted from blood, obtained at week 4, from a patient treated with tofacitinib. In DNA form, the CDR3 reads TGTGCCAGCAGAACGGAGAACTATGGCTACACCTTC. As protein: CASRTENYGYTF.